This entry lists 5 T cell receptor beta chains sequenced from one sample in a study of beta chain features in type 1 diabetes. All of the isolated RNA was reverse transcribed, so expressed TCRB transcripts were sequenced. Only in-frame clones appear in the TCRdb table, and some are missing; sequencing was by immunoSEQ multiplex PCR. The sample shows under 450,000 clones, about 14% of them seen only once. Specimen: naive CD4+ T cells from blood. These receptors all stem from a woman aged 18-35 years in good health.

On this clone itself: In the same sample, other DNA sequences code for this CDR3. V usage is TRBV5-1 and J usage is TRBJ2-2, with 10 bases identical to TRBD2. After removal of 0 bases from V and 4 bases from J, the junction contained 6 bases not matched to a gene. The CDR3 is 17 residues long. The germline V gene has CDR1 SGHRS and CDR2 YFSETQ. As DNA, the CDR3 is TGCGCCAGCAGCTTGGTGGCTAGCGGGAGCGGCACCGGGGAGCTGTTTTTT. Amino acid sequence: CASSLVASGSGTGELFF.

This clone was seen only a few times. The chain uses TRBV7-2 and TRBJ2-7; 15 bases match TRBD2. There are 17 residues in the CDR3. With 1 base clipped from V and 0 bases from J, the junction kept 1 base outside the gene matches. The germline V gene encodes CDR1 SGHTA and CDR2 FQGNSA. CDR3 in DNA: TGTGCCAGCAGCTTAGGGACTAGCGGGAGGGCCTCCTACGAGCAGTACTTC. Translation gives CASSLGTSGRASYEQYF.

Notes on this clone: The same CDR3 can be traced to other DNA sequences in this sample. The V gene is TRBV5-1, the J gene TRBJ2-1; perhaps TRBD1 as D (6 bases). CDR3 length: 14 residues. V was pared by 2 bases and J by 4 bases, with 10 bases between. Looked up from germline, CDR1 is SGHRS and CDR2 is YFSETQ. The CDR3 protein is CASSFGTLYNEQFF. As DNA, the CDR3 is TGCGCCAGCAGCTTCGGGACACTGTACAATGAGCAGTTCTTC.

This clone was detected only a few times. The chain combines TRBV6-5 with TRBJ1-1, with D tentatively TRBD1 (5 bases). Trimming left V 7 bases short and J 0 bases short, with 15 bases between. CDR1 and CDR2 from the germline V gene are MNHEY and SVGAGI. This CDR3 has 15 amino acids. CDR3 DNA: TGTGCCAGCACAGCGGGGGGGGAGTTGAACACTGAAGCTTTCTTT. Its translation is CASTAGGELNTEAFF.

This clone has more than one count but fewer than ten. DNA of the CDR3: TGTGCCAGCTCACCTCGGGAGGGGGCCGTAAATGAGCAGTTCTTC. Its translation: CASSPREGAVNEQFF. The J gene is TRBJ2-1, the V gene TRBV18, with a weak D call TRBD2 (8 bases). Germline V gene data show CDR1 as KGHSH and CDR2 as LQKENI. The CDR3 loop spans 15 amino acids. Trimming pared 3 bases from V and 7 bases from J, leaving 16 bases between.